This T cell receptor beta chain was retrieved from a study of Ad26.COV2.S vaccination and SARS-CoV-2 variants. Method: immunoSEQ multiplex PCR; TCRdb's copy keeps in-frame clones and lacks some. Of around 320,000 clones listed, approximately 86% are singletons. Regarding this clone: The antigen remains undetermined.

Study results and limitations: Vaccine recipients surpassed placebo recipients in spike-specific TCR breadth.

The treatment was: around 19 received Ad26.COV2.S at low or high dose, single or two shots; a few received placebo; per-sample allocation not given. Each sample was drawn 63 days after the first injection (of vaccine or placebo). The CDR3 contains 16 residues. The germline gives CDR1 SGHDT, CDR2 YYEEEE. Trimming pared 1 base from V and 4 bases from J, leaving 12 bases between. The source is a person aged 18-60 years who received the Ad26.COV2.S COVID-19 vaccine or a placebo. This chain connects TRBV5-6 to TRBJ1-6; D gene ambiguous. The sample in question was peripheral blood, obtained in a trial of Ad26.COV2.S vaccine versus placebo. This CDR3 reads CASSLNLVQYNSPLHF. The DNA for the CDR3 is TGTGCCAGCAGCTTGAACTTAGTACAGTATAATTCACCCCTCCACTTT.